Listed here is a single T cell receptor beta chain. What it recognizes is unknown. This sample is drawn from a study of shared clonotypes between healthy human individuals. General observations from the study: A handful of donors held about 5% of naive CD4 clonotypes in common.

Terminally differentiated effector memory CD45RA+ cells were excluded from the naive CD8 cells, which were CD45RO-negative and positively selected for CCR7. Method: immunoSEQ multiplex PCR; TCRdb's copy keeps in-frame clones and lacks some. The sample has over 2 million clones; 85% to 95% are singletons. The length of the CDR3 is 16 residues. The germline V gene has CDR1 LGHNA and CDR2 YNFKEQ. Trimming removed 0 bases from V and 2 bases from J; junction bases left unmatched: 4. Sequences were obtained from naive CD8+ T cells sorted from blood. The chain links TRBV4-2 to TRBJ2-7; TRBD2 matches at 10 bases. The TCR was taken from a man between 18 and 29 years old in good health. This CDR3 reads CASSQEDSGGPYEQYF. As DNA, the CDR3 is TGTGCCAGCAGCCAAGAAGATAGCGGGGGGCCCTACGAGCAGTACTTC.